The 4 T cell receptor beta chains presented below share a single source sample, sequenced in a study of cytomegalovirus exposure and HLA in healthy donors. The PCR used 60 Vbeta and 13 Jbeta primers. The protocol was immunoSEQ multiplex PCR, while the TCRdb copy is restricted to in-frame clones and leaves out a portion. The sample consists of 120,000 to 150,000 clones, approximately 70% of them appearing once. The sequencing input was PBMCs. The receptors derive from a woman in her sixties or seventies in good health and CMV-seronegative.

The V call is TRBV11-2, the J call TRBJ2-1, with TRBD2 identical over 12 bases. V lost 3 bases, J lost 5 bases, and 5 bases stayed unmatched. The CDR3 is made up of 16 amino acids. Looked up from germline, CDR1 is SGHAT and CDR2 is FQNNGV. CDR3 residues: CASSFILAGGDNEQFF. The CDR3 region has the DNA TGTGCCAGCAGCTTCATTCTAGCGGGGGGGGACAATGAGCAGTTCTTC. The whole variable domain, remainder taken from reference TRBV11-2 and TRBJ2-1, is EAGVAQSPRYKIIEKRQSVAFWCNPISGHATLYWYQQILGQGPKLLIQFQNNGVVDDSQLPKDRFSAERLKGVDSTLKIQPAKLEDSAVYLCASSFILAGGDNEQFFGPGTRLTVL.

This clone was found once. The chain joins TRBV6-1 to TRBJ2-7; TRBD1 agrees at 7 bases. Trimming removed 7 bases from V and 0 bases from J; junction bases left unmatched: 6. This CDR3 has 14 residues. CDR1 is MNHNS, CDR2 SASEGT, per germline. CDR3 nucleotides: TGTGCCAGCAATATCGACAGGGCCTCCTACGAGCAGTACTTC. Its protein product is CASNIDRASYEQYF.

This clone was seen a single time. At one boundary the junction diverges from the germline segment, which might be a read error. The chain is built from TRBV7-9 and TRBJ2-5, with 8 bases fitting TRBD2. Germline lookup yields CDR1 SEHNR and CDR2 FQNEAQ (reference sequence). There are 15 residues in the CDR3. This CDR3 reads CSSSFSGGAYETQYF. The CDR3 region has the DNA TGTTCCAGCAGCTTTTCCGGGGGGGCTTATGAGACCCAGTACTTC.

The chain joins TRBV6-5 to TRBJ2-1; 12 bases align to TRBD2. This CDR3 contains 15 residues. J gave up 7 bases and V 7 bases, and 8 bases lay outside the gene matches. Germline assignment: CDR1 MNHEY and CDR2 SVGAGI. CDR3 sequence reads: CASTSLAGGRNEQFF. CDR3 DNA sequence: TGTGCCAGCACGTCACTAGCGGGAGGAAGAAATGAGCAGTTCTTC.